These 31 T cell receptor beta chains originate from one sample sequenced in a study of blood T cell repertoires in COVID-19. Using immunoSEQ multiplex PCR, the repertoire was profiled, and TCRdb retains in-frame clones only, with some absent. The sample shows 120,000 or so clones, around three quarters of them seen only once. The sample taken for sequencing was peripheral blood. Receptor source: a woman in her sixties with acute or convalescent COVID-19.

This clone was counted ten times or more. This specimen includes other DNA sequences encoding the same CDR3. The CDR3 bases are TGTGCCAGCAGCCAAGCTTCTAGCGGGGAGCAGTACTTC. Translation gives CASSQASSGEQYF. V gene TRBV3-1 (or the pseudogene TRBV3-2) combines with J gene TRBJ2-7, with TRBD2 identical over 8 bases. The CDR3 is made up of 13 amino acids. Losses at the gene ends were 1 base for V and 7 bases for J; bases not matched to a gene: 3. The V gene's germline CDR1 is LGHDT and CDR2 YNNKEL (reference sequence).

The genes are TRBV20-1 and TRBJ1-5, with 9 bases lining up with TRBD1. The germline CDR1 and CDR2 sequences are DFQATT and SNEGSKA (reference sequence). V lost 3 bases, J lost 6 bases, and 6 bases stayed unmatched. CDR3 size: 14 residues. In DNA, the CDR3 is TGCAGTGCTAGTCCACAGGGGGCAGGTCAGCCCCAGCATTTT. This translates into CSASPQGAGQPQHF.

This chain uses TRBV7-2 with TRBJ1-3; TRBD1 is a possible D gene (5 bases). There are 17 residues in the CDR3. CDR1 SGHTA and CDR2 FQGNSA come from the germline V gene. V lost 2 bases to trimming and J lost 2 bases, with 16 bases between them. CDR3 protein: CASSLSGGWWAGNTIYF. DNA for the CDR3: TGTGCCAGCAGCTTATCCGGGGGGTGGTGGGCTGGAAACACCATATATTTT.

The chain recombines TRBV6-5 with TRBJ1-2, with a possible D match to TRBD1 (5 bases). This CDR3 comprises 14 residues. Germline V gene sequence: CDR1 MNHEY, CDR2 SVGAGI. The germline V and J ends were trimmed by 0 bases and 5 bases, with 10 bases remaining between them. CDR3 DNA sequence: TGTGCCAGCAGTTACTCTCAGGGAAGGTATGGCTACACCTTC. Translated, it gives CASSYSQGRYGYTF.

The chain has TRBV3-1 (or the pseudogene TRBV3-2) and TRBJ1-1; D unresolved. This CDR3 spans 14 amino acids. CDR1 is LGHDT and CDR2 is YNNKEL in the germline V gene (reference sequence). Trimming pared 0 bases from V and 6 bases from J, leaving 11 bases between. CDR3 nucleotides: TGTGCCAGCAGCCAAGATGGCCGCGGGGCTGAAGCTTTCTTT. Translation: CASSQDGRGAEAFF.

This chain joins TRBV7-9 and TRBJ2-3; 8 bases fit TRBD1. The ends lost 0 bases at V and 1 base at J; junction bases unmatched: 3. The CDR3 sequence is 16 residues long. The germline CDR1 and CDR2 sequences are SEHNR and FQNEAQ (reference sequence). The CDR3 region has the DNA TGTGCCAGCAGCTTAGCGCCGGGACAGGGCACAGATACGCAGTATTTT. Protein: CASSLAPGQGTDTQYF.

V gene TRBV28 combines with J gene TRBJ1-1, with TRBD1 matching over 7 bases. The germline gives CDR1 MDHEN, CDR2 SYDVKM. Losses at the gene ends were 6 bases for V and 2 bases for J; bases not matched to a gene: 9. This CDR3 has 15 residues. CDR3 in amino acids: CASSSRGRLNTEAFF. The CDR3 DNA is TGTGCCAGCAGCTCAAGGGGGCGGCTAAACACTGAAGCTTTCTTT.

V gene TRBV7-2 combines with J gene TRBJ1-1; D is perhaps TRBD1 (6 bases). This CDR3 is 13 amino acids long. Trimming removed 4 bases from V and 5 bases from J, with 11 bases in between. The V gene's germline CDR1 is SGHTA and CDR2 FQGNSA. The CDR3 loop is CASSSYQGTEAFF. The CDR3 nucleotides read TGTGCCAGCAGCTCCTATCAGGGGACTGAAGCTTTCTTT.

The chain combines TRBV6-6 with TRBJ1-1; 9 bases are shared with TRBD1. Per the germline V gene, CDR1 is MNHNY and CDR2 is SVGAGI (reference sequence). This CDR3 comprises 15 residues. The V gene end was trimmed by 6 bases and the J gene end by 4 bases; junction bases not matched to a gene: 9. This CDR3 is CASRVPGQGPTEAFF. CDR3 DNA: TGTGCCAGCAGAGTCCCGGGACAGGGACCCACTGAAGCTTTCTTT.

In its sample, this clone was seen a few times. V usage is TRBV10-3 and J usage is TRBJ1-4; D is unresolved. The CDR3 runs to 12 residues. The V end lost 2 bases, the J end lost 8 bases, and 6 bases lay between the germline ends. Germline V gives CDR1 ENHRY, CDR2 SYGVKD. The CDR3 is CAISEGREKLFF. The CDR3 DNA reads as TGTGCCATCAGTGAGGGGAGGGAAAAACTGTTTTTT.

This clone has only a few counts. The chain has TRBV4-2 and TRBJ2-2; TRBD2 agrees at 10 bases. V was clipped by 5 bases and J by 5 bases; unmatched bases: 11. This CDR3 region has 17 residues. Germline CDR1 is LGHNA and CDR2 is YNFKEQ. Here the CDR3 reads CASSEASGGPQTGELFF. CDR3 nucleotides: TGTGCCAGCAGCGAAGCTAGCGGGGGCCCCCAAACCGGGGAGCTGTTTTTT.

The CDR3 nucleotides read TGTGCCTGGAAACACAGGGATAATAATTCACCCCTCCACTTT. Amino acid sequence: CAWKHRDNNSPLHF. This sequence joins TRBV30 and TRBJ1-6; D is perhaps TRBD1 (6 bases). This CDR3 has 14 amino acids. Germline CDR1 is GTSNPN and CDR2 is SVGIG (reference sequence). Trimming took off 4 bases at V and 5 bases at J, with 12 bases between the two ends. Together with reference TRBV30 and TRBJ1-6, the CDR3 gives the full variable domain: SQTIHQWPATLVQPVGSPLSLECTVEGTSNPNLYWYRQAAGRGLQLLFYSVGIGQISSEVPQNLSASRPQDRQFILSSKKLLLSDSGFYLCAWKHRDNNSPLHFGNGTRLTVT.

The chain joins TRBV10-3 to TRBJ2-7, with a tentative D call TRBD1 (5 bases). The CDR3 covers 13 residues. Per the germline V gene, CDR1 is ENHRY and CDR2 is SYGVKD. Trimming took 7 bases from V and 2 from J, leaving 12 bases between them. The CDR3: CAIKPDTTYEQYF. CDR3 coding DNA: TGTGCCATCAAGCCGGACACAACCTACGAGCAGTACTTC.

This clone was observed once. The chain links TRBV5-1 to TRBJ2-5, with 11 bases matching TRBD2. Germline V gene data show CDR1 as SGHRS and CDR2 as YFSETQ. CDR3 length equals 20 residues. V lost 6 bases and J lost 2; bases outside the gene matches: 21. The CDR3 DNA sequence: TGCGCCAGCAAGAACTACCCCTGGAGGATAGCGGGGGGGCGTCAAGAGACCCAGTACTTC. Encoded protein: CASKNYPWRIAGGRQETQYF.

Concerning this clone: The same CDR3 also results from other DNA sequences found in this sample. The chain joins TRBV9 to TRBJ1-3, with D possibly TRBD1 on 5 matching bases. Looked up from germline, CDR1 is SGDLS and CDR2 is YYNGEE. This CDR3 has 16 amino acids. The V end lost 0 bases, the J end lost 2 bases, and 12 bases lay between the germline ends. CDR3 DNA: TGTGCCAGCAGCGTAGATTCGGGGGGAACTGGAAACACCATATATTTT. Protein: CASSVDSGGTGNTIYF.

CDR3 nucleotide sequence: TGTGCCAGCAGTTCCGTTTATGGCTACACCTTC. Its translation: CASSSVYGYTF. The chain recombines TRBV6-2 or TRBV6-3 with TRBJ1-2; D unclear. The CDR3 is 11 amino acids. V dropped 4 bases and J dropped 5 bases, with 5 bases sitting between them. Germline values: CDR1 MNHEY, CDR2 SVGEGT.

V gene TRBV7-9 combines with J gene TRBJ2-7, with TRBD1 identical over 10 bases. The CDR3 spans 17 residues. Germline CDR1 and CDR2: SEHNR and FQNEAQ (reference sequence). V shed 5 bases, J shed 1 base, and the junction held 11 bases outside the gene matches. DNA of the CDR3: TGTGCCAGCAGCGGACTACCCGGGACAGGGGCGTCCTACGAGCAGTACTTC. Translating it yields CASSGLPGTGASYEQYF. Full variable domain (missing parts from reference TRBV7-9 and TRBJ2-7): DTGVSQNPRHKITKRGQNVTFRCDPISEHNRLYWYRQTLGQGPEFLTYFQNEAQLEKSRLLSDRFSAERPKGSFSTLEIQRTEQGDSAMYLCASSGLPGTGASYEQYFGPGTRLTVT.

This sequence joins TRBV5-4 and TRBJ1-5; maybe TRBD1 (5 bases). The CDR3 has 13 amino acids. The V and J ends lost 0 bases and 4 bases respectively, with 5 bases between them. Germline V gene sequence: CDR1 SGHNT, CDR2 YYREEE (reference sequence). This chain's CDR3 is CASSLGQNQPQHF. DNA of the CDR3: TGTGCCAGCAGCTTGGGACAGAATCAGCCCCAGCATTTT. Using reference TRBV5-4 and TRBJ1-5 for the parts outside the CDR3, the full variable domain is ETGVTQSPTHLIKTRGQQVTLRCSSQSGHNTVSWYQQALGQGPQFIFQYYREEENGRGNFPPRFSGLQFPNYSSELNVNALELDDSALYLCASSLGQNQPQHFGDGTRLSIL.

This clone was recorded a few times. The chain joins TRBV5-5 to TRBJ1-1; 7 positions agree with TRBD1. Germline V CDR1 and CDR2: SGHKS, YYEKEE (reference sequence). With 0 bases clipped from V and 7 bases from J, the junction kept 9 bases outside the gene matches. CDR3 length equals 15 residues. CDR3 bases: TGTGCCAGCAGCTTGGTATCAGGGGGTAGGGTTGAAGCTTTCTTT. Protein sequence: CASSLVSGGRVEAFF.

The CDR3 reads CASSPGLSRGPNIHGYTF. CDR3 DNA: TGCGCCAGCAGCCCGGGACTTTCAAGGGGTCCCAACATTCATGGCTACACCTTC. The chain joins TRBV5-1 to TRBJ1-2, with D perhaps matching TRBD1 (5 bases). The CDR3 totals 18 residues. Germline V gives CDR1 SGHRS, CDR2 YFSETQ. The V end lost 4 bases, the J end lost 6 bases, and 28 bases lay between the germline ends.

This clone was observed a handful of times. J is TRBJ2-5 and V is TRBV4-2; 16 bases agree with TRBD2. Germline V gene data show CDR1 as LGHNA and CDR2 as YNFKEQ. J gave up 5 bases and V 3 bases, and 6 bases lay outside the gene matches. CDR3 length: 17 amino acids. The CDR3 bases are TGTGCCAGCAGCCAGGGGACTAGCGGGGGGGCCGGTGAGACCCAGTACTTC. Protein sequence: CASSQGTSGGAGETQYF.

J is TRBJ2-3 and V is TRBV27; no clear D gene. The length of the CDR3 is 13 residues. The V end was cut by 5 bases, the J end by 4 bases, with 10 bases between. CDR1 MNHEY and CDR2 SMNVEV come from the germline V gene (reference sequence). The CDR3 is CASSALVSDTQYF. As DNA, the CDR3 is TGTGCCAGCAGTGCGCTGGTGTCAGATACGCAGTATTTT.

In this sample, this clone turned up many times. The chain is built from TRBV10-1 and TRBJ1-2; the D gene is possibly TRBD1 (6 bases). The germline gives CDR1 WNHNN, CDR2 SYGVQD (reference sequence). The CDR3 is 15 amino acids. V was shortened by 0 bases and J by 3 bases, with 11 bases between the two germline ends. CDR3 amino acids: CASSESRTAYYGYTF. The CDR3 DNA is TGCGCCAGCAGTGAGTCGAGGACAGCCTACTATGGCTACACCTTC.

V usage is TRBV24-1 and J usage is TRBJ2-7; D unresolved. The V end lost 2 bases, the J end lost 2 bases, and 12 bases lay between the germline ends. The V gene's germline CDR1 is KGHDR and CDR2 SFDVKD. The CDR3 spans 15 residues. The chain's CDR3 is CATSDSRIRAYEQYF. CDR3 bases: TGTGCCACCAGTGATTCCCGCATTCGGGCCTACGAGCAGTACTTC.

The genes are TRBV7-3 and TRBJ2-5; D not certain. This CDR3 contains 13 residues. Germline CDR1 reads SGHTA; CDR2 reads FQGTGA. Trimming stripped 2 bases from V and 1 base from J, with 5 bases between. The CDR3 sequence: CASSLLGQETQYF. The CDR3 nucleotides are TGTGCCAGCAGCTTACTCGGCCAAGAGACCCAGTACTTC.

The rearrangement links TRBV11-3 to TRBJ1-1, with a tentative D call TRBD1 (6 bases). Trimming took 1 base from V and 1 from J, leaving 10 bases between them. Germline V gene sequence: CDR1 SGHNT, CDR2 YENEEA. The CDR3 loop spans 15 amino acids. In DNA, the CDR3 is TGTGCCAGCAGCTTAGGGACCAGGGGGAACACTGAAGCTTTCTTT. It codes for CASSLGTRGNTEAFF.

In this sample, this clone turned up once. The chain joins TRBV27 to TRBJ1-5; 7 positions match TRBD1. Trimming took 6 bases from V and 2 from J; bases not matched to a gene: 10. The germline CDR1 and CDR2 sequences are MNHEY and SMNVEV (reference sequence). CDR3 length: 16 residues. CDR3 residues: CASRAGNRGGNQPQHF. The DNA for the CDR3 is TGTGCCAGCAGGGCGGGGAACAGGGGTGGCAATCAGCCCCAGCATTTT.

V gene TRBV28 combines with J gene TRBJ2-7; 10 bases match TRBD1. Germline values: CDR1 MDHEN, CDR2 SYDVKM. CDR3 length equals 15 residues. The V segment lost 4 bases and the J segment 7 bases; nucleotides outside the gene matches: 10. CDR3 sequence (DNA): TGTGCCAGCAGTTCGCCGGGACAGGGGACAGTTGAGCAGTACTTC. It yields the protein CASSSPGQGTVEQYF.

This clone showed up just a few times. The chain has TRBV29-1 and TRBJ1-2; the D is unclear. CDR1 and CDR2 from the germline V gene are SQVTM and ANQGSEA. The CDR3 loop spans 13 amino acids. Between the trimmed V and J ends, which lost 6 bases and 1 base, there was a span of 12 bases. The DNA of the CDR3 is TGCAGCGTACAATTACAGAATAACTATGGCTACACCTTC. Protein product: CSVQLQNNYGYTF.

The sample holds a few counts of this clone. As DNA, the CDR3 is TGTGCCAGCAGCACAGACCCCATAGCGGGGGGGAATGAGCAGTTCTTC. Translated, it gives CASSTDPIAGGNEQFF. The rearrangement joins TRBV9 to TRBJ2-1, with TRBD2 matching over 11 bases. V dropped 4 bases and J dropped 7; count of bases not matched to a gene: 10. Germline CDR1 and CDR2: SGDLS and YYNGEE. CDR3 length: 16 residues. The entire variable domain, with the rest obtained from reference TRBV9 and TRBJ2-1, is as follows: DSGVTQTPKHLITATGQRVTLRCSPRSGDLSVYWYQQSLDQGLQFLIQYYNGEERAKGNILERFSAQQFPDLHSELNLSSLELGDSALYFCASSTDPIAGGNEQFFGPGTRLTVL.

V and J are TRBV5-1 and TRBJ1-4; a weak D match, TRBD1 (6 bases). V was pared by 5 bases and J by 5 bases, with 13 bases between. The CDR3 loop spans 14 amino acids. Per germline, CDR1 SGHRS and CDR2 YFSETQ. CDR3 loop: CASRWTVANEKLFF. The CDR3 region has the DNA TGCGCCAGCAGATGGACAGTTGCGAATGAAAAACTGTTTTTT. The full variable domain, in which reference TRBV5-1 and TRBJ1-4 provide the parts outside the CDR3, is KAGVTQTPRYLIKTRGQQVTLSCSPISGHRSVSWYQQTPGQGLQFLFEYFSETQRNKGNFPGRFSGRQFSNSRSEMNVSTLELGDSALYLCASRWTVANEKLFFGSGTQLSVL.